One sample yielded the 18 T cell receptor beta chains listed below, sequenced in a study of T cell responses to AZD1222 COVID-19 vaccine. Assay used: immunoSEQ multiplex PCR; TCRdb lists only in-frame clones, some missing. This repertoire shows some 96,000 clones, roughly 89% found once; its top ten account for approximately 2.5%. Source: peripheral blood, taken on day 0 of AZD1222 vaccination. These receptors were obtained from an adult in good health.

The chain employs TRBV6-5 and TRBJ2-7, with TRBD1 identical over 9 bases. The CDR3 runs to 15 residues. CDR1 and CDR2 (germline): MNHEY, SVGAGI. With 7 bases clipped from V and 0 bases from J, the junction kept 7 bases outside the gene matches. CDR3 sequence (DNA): TGTGCCAGCACCTACAGGGGGCCGGACTCCTACGAGCAGTACTTC. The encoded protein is CASTYRGPDSYEQYF.

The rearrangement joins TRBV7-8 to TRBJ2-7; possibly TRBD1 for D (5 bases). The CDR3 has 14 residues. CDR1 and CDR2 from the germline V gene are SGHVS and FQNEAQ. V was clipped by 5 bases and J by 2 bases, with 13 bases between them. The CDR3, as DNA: TGTGCCAGCAGCCCCCGACAGATCCCCTACGAGCAGTACTTC. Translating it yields CASSPRQIPYEQYF.

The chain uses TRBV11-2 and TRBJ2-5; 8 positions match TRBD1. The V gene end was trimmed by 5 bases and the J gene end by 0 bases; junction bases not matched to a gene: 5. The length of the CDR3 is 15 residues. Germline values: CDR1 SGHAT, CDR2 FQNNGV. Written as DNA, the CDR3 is TGTGCCAGCAGCCCGGGACAGGTCTACCAAGAGACCCAGTACTTC. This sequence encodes CASSPGQVYQETQYF.

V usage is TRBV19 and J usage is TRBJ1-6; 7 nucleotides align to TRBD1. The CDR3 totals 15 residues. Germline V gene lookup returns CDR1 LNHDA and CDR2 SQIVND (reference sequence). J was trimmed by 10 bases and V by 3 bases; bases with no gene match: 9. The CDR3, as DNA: TGTGCCAGTAGTATCTCAACAGGGGCTAGCTCACCCCTCCACTTT. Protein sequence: CASSISTGASSPLHF.

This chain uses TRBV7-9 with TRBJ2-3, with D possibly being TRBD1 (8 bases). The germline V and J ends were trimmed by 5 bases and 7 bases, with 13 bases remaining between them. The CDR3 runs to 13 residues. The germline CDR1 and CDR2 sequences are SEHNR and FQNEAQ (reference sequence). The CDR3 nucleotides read TGTGCCAGCAGCACAGGGGGAGGGAATACGCAGTATTTT. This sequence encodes CASSTGGGNTQYF.

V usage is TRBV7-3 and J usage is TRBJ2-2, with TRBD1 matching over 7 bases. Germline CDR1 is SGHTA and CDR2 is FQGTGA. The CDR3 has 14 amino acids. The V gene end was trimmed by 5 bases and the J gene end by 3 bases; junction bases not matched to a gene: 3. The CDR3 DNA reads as TGTGCCAGCAGCCTGGGACAGCACACCGGGGAGCTGTTTTTT. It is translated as CASSLGQHTGELFF.

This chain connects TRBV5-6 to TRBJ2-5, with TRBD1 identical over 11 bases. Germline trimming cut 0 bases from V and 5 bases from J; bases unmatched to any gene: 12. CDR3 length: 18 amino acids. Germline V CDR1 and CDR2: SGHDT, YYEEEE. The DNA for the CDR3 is TGTGCCAGCAGCTTGGATTTTGGACAGGGGGCGCGGGACGAGACCCAGTACTTC. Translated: CASSLDFGQGARDETQYF.

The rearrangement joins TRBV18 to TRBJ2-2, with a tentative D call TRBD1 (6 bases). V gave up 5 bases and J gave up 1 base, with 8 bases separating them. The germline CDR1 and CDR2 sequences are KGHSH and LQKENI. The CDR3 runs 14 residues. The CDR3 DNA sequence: TGTGCCAGCTCAAAGACAGGGAACACCGGGGAGCTGTTTTTT. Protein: CASSKTGNTGELFF.

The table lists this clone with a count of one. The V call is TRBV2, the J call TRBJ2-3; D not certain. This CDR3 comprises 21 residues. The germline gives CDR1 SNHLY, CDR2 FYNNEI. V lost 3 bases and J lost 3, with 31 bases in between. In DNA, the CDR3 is TGTGCCAGCAGTGATACCTCTCGTCTTGGTTGGGATCAGAGGTCTACAGATACGCAGTATTTT. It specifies CASSDTSRLGWDQRSTDTQYF.

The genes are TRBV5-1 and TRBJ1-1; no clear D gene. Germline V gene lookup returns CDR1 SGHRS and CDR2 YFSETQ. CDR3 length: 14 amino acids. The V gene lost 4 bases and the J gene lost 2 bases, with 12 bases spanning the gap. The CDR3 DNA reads TGCGCCAGCAGCCCCCGGACCGGTAACACTGAAGCTTTCTTT. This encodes CASSPRTGNTEAFF.

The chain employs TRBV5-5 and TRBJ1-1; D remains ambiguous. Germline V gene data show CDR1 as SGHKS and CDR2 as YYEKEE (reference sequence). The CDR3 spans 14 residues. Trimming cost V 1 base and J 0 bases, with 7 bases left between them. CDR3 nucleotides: TGTGCCAGCAGCTTGCTCAGGTTGAACACTGAAGCTTTCTTT. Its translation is CASSLLRLNTEAFF.

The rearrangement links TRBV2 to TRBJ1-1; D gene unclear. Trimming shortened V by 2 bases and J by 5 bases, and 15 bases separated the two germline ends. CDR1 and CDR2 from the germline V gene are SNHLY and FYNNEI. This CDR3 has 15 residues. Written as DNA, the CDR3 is TGTGCCAGCAGTGAAACCGGGGAATGGAGGACTGAAGCTTTCTTT. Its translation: CASSETGEWRTEAFF. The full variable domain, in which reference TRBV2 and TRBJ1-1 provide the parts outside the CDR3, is EPEVTQTPSHQVTQMGQEVILRCVPISNHLYFYWYRQILGQKVEFLVSFYNNEISEKSEIFDDQFSVERPDGSNFTLKIRSTKLEDSAMYFCASSETGEWRTEAFFGQGTRLTVV.

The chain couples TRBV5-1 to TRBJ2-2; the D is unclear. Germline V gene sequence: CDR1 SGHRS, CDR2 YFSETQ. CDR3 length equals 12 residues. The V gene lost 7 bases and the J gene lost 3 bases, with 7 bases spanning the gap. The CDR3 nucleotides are TGCGCCAGCGGTCTAGACACCGGGGAGCTGTTTTTT. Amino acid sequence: CASGLDTGELFF.

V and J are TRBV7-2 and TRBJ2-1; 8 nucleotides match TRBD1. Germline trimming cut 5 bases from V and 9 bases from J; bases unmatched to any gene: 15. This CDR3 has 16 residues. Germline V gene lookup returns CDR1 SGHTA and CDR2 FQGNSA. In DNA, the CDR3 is TGTGCCAGCAGCCCTACCCGGGACAGGACACTGGGTGAGCAGTTCTTC. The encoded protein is CASSPTRDRTLGEQFF.

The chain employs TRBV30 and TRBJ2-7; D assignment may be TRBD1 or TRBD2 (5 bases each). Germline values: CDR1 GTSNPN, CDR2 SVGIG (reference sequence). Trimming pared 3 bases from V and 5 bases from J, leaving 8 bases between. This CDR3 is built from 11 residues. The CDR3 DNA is TGTGCCTGGAGCTTGGGACACGAGCAGTACTTC. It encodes CAWSLGHEQYF.

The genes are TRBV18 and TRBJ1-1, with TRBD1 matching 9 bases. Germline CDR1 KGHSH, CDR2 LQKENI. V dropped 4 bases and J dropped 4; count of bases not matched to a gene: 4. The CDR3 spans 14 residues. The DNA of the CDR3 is TGTGCCAGCTCACGGGGACAGGGCGGCACTGAAGCTTTCTTT. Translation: CASSRGQGGTEAFF.

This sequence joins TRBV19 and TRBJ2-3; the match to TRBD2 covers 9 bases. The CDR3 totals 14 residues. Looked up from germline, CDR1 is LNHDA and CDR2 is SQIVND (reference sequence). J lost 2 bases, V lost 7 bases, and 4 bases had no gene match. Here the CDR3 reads CASTIAGATDTQYF. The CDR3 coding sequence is TGTGCCAGTACAATAGCGGGAGCCACAGATACGCAGTATTTT.

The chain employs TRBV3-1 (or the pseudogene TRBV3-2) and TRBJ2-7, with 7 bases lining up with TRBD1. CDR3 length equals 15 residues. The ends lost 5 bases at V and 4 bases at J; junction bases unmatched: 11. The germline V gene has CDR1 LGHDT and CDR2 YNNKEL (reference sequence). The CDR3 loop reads CASSYGLGQSYEQYF. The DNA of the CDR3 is TGTGCCAGCAGCTACGGGCTGGGACAGTCATACGAGCAGTACTTC.